The TCR beta chain described here comes from a study of cytomegalovirus exposure and HLA in healthy donors. Study-wide context: From about 170 million T cells, an earlier analysis saw 100 million to 140 million unique TCR beta sequences.

This CDR3 region has 16 residues. The germline gives CDR1 SNHLY, CDR2 FYNNEI. V shed 6 bases and J 6 bases; nucleotides not matched to a gene: 15. Primers: 60 Vbeta forward and 13 Jbeta reverse. This table comes from immunoSEQ multiplex PCR, and its TCRdb copy is limited to in-frame clones, with some not included. Altogether fewer than 350,000 clones are present, 80% to 90% being singletons, with the ten largest covering roughly 2.3%. While unrecorded immune exposures were likely, the donors were nominally healthy when sampled. Sequencing used PBMCs. The chain carries TRBV2 and TRBJ1-2, with TRBD1 identical over 8 bases. This TCR came from a woman between 18 and 29 years old in good health and CMV-seronegative. The CDR3 spells CASRRRGDRGKDGYTF. CDR3 DNA sequence: TGTGCCAGCAGGAGGAGGGGTGACAGGGGAAAGGATGGCTACACCTTC.